This T cell receptor beta chain stems from a study of T cell repertoires in cytomegalovirus infection. About the study: Shared public TCR beta signatures pointed to both CMV infection and a matching HLA type. Points from the study as a whole: CMV-specific TCR beta clonotypes restricted by HLA-C were the ones dominating the ex vivo response.

The CDR3 has 16 amino acids. Trimming stripped 6 bases from V and 4 bases from J, with 21 bases between. Per the germline V gene, CDR1 is SGHAT and CDR2 is FQNNGV. The table lists this clonotype with a few counts. Its specificity is not known. Via MiXCR, TCRdb re-called the reads, giving one row per CDR3 protein. This sample has 300,000 or so distinct CDR3 sequences, with 25% found just once. This sequence originates from a human donor in good health (CMV status not recorded). Some clones in this sample may be carry-over from other donors' samples. The sequenced material came from PBMCs. The V and J genes are TRBV11-2 and TRBJ1-1; perhaps TRBD1 as D (5 bases). The CDR3 nucleotides read TGTGCCAGCAGAGACGATGTAGGGACCCTTGGCACTGAAGCTTTCTTT. It yields the protein CASRDDVGTLGTEAFF.